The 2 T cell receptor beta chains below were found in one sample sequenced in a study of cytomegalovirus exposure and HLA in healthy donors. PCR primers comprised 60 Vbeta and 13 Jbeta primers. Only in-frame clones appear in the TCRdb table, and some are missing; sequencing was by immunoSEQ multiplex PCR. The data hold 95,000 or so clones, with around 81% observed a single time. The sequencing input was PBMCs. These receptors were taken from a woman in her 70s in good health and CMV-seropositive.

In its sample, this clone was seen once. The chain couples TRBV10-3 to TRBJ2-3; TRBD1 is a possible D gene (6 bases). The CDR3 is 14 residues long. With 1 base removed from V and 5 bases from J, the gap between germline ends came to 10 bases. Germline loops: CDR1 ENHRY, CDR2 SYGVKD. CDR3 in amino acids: CAISELGAGDTQYF. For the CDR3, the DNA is TGTGCCATCAGTGAGTTGGGGGCCGGAGATACGCAGTATTTT.

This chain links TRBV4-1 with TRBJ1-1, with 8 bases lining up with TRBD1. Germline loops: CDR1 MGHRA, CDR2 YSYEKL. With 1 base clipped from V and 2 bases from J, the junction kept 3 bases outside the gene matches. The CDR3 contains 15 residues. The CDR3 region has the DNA TGCGCCAGCAGCCAAGTAGGGACAGGTAACACTGAAGCTTTCTTT. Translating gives CASSQVGTGNTEAFF.